This T cell receptor beta chain was profiled in a study of cytomegalovirus exposure and HLA in healthy donors. Broader study findings: It was reportedly the case that the classifier diagnosed cytomegalovirus status with high specificity and sensitivity. Cytomegalovirus-associated status was assigned to about 160 TCR beta chains.

Of note for this clone: Its antigen is as yet unknown.

Germline V gene lookup returns CDR1 LGHNA and CDR2 YNFKEQ. This CDR3 contains 16 residues. Trimming took 1 base from V and 3 from J; bases not matched to a gene: 5. Using immunoSEQ multiplex PCR, the repertoire was profiled, and TCRdb retains in-frame clones only, with some absent. The sample gives about 150,000 clones, about 89% of which show up once; about 3.5% is in the top ten. V and J are TRBV4-2 and TRBJ2-7; 11 positions match TRBD2. This clonotype was obtained from a woman younger than 35 in good health and CMV-seropositive. Sequenced sample: PBMCs. CDR3 sequence reads: CASSQGVLAGVYEQYF. Written as DNA, the CDR3 is TGTGCCAGCAGCCAAGGTGTACTAGCGGGGGTCTACGAGCAGTACTTC.